What follows is one T cell receptor beta chain and its context. Plating combined roughly 200,000 CFSE-labeled responder cells with roughly 200,000 irradiated, violet-dye-labeled stimulator cells. Proliferating CFSE-low CD3+CD4+ and CD3+CD8+ responders were sorted post-reaction. The CDR3 runs to 15 residues. Per germline, CDR1 SGHTA and CDR2 FQGTGA. The V end lost 2 bases, the J end lost 0 bases, and 11 bases lay between the germline ends. This sample is drawn from a study of graft-versus-host responses after intestinal transplantation. Background on the study: Recipients underwent multivisceral, liver-intestinal, or isolated intestinal transplants. Overall study results and limits: Recipient marrow showed GvH clones, some seen first in ileum or blood.

Sequenced by immunoSEQ multiplex PCR; TCRdb stores in-frame clones only, minus some. The table has tens of thousands of clones, roughly 30% seen once. The sequencing used alloreactive CD8+ T cells from a mixed lymphocyte reaction culture, collected before intestinal transplant. The sample's subset: CFSE-low proliferating T cells sorted from approximately 6-day pre-transplant mixed lymphocyte reaction (GvH or HvG direction). V usage is TRBV7-3 and J usage is TRBJ2-7, with D unclear. The clonotype originates from a human patient who received an intestinal transplant. CDR3 loop: CASSLDTLSSYEQYF. In DNA, the CDR3 is TGTGCCAGCAGCTTAGATACTCTGAGCTCCTACGAGCAGTACTTC.